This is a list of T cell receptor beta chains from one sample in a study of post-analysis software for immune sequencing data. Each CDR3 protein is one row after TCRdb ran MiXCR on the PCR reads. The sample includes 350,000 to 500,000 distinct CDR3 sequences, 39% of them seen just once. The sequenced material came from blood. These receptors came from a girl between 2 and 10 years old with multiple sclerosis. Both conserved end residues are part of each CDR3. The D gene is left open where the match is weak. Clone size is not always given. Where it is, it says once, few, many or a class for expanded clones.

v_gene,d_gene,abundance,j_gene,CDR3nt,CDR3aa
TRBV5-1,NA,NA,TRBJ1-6,TGCGCCAGCAGCTTTCAAAGAGAGAATTCACCCCTCCACTTT,CASSFQRENSPLHF
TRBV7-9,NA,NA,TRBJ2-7,TGTGCCAGCAGCTTACCCCAATCAATGGACCGACCAACCTCCTACAATGAGCAGTACTTC,CASSLPQSMDRPTSYNEQYF
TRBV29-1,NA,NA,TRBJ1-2,TGCAGCGTTGAAGCTAGCTATGGCTACACCTTC,CSVEASYGYTF
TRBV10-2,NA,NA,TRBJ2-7,TGCGCCAGCAGCGGGACCGAGAACTTTTATTACGAGCAGTACTTC,CASSGTENFYYEQYF
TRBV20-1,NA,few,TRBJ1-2,TGCAGTGCTAGTGTGTGGGGGGCTGGCTATGGCTACACCTTC,CSASVWGAGYGYTF
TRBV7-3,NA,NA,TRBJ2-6,TGTGCCAGCAGCTTAACGCCCTTCGGAGGTGGGGCCAACGTCCTGACTTTC,CASSLTPFGGGANVLTF
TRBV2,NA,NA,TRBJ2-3,TGTGCCAGCAGTCCCCGTGGCCAGGCCCTCACAGATACGCAGTATTTT,CASSPRGQALTDTQYF
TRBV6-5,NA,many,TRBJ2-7,TGTGCCAGCAGTTACGAGGGCTACGAGCAGTACTTC,CASSYEGYEQYF
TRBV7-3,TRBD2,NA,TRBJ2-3,TGTGCCAGCAGCTTATATGGCGGGGGGGCGACAGATACGCAGTATTTT,CASSLYGGGATDTQYF
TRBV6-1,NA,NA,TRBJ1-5,TGTACCAGCAGTGAATATAGGGAAAATCAGCCCCAGCATTTT,CTSSEYRENQPQHF
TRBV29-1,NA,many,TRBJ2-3,TGCAGCGTAAACCCGACAGCAGATACGCAGTATTTT,CSVNPTADTQYF
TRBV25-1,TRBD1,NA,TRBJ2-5,TGTGCCAGCAGTGAATGGGGGACAGCCCAAGAGACCCAGTACTTC,CASSEWGTAQETQYF
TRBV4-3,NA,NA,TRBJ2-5,TGCGCCAGCAGCCAAGATCATCGGGAAGGGGTAGAGACCCAGTACTTC,CASSQDHREGVETQYF
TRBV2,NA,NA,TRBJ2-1,TGTGCCAGCAAACATGAACTAAACCGCTACAATGAGCAGTTCTTC,CASKHELNRYNEQFF
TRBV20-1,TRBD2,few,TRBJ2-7,TGCAGTGCTAGGGGCCCTAGCGGAAAATACTACGAGCAGTACTTC,CSARGPSGKYYEQYF
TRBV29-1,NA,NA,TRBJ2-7,TGCAGCGTTGCCACCCAGGGCAGGGGATTGCACGAGCAGTACTTC,CSVATQGRGLHEQYF
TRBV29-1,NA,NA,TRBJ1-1,TGCAGCGTTCAATGGGACATGAACACTGAAGCTTTCTTT,CSVQWDMNTEAFF
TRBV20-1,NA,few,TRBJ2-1,TGCAGTGCTAGACGGAAGACTAGTTACAATGAGCAGTTCTTC,CSARRKTSYNEQFF
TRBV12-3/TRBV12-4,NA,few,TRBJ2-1,TGTGCCAGCAGCCCTGAGGCAAATGAGCAGTTCTTC,CASSPEANEQFF
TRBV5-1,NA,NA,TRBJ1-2,TGCGCCAGCAGCTTGTGGGACCCAGCTAACTATGGCTACACCTTC,CASSLWDPANYGYTF
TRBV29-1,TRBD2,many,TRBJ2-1,TGCAGCGCCTCCGGGACTAGCGGGAGAAATGAGCAGTTCTTC,CSASGTSGRNEQFF
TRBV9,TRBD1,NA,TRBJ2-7,TGTGCCAGCAGCGAGGACAGGGGAGGGGGATACGAGCAGTACTTC,CASSEDRGGGYEQYF
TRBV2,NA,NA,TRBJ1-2,TGTGCCAGCAGTGAAACGAGGACAGCGGACGGCTACACCTTC,CASSETRTADGYTF
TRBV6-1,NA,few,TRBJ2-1,TGTGCCAGCAGTGAGGGGAGATACAATGAGCAGTTCTTC,CASSEGRYNEQFF
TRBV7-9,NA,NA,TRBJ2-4,TGTGCCAGCAGCGCTACGGCGGAGGCTCCCTGGCAAAACATTCAGTACTTC,CASSATAEAPWQNIQYF
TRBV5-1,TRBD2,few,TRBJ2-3,TGCGCCAGCAGAGGTTGGGGACTAGCCACCTCTAGCTTTAGTGGGAGTCCCACAGATACGCAGTATTTT,CASRGWGLATSSFSGSPTDTQYF
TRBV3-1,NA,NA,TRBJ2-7,TGTGCCAGCAGCCAAGACCCTCGAAGGGGGATAGACTACGAGCAGTACTTC,CASSQDPRRGIDYEQYF
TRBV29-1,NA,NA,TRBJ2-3,TGCAGCGTTACCGCAGGAGGAGATACGCAGTATTTT,CSVTAGGDTQYF
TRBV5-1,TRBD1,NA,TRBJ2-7,TGCGCCAGCAGTTTGGGACAGCGATCCTACGAGCAGTACTTC,CASSLGQRSYEQYF
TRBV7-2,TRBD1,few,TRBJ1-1,TGTGCCAGCAGCTTAGACAGGGGGAACACTGAAGCTTTCTTT,CASSLDRGNTEAFF
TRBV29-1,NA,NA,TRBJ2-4,TGCAGCGTTGGCGGGACAGCAATTGGCAAAAACATTCAGTACTTC,CSVGGTAIGKNIQYF
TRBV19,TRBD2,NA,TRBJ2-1,TGTGCCAGTAGTACCCGACTAGCGGGGGGGCATGAGCAGTTCTTC,CASSTRLAGGHEQFF
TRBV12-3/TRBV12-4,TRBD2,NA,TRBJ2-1,TGTGCCAGCAGCAGGGGGACTAGCGGACTGGTTGGCAATGAGCAGTTCTTC,CASSRGTSGLVGNEQFF
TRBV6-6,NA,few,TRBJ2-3,TGTGCCAGCAGGCGAACAGATACGCAGTATTTT,CASRRTDTQYF
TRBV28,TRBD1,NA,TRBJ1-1,TGTGCCAGCAGCTCACTCAGGGACAGGAACACTGAAGCTTTCTTT,CASSSLRDRNTEAFF